These 25 T cell receptor beta chains were sequenced from one sample in a study of blood T cell repertoires in COVID-19. Here immunoSEQ multiplex PCR was the method, and the copy in TCRdb shows in-frame clones only, minus some. The sample has about 50,000 clones, about 84% seen once. The sample consisted of peripheral blood. These receptors all come from a man aged 60 to 75 with acute or convalescent COVID-19.

The chain combines TRBV30 with TRBJ1-6; D unresolved. Looked up from germline, CDR1 is GTSNPN and CDR2 is SVGIG (reference sequence). V gave up 3 bases and J gave up 9 bases, with 12 bases separating them. The CDR3 has 13 amino acids. CDR3 nucleotide sequence: TGTGCCTGGAGCCCTTCTGAGTCTTCACCCCTCCACTTT. It is translated as CAWSPSESSPLHF. The full variable domain, completed using reference TRBV30 and TRBJ1-6, is SQTIHQWPATLVQPVGSPLSLECTVEGTSNPNLYWYRQAAGRGLQLLFYSVGIGQISSEVPQNLSASRPQDRQFILSSKKLLLSDSGFYLCAWSPSESSPLHFGNGTRLTVT.

This clone was counted a single time. J is TRBJ1-1 and V is TRBV5-5; D uncertain. The CDR3 extends over 14 amino acids. Germline V gene lookup returns CDR1 SGHKS and CDR2 YYEKEE (reference sequence). V was trimmed by 1 base and J by 0 bases, leaving 7 bases between them. In DNA form, the CDR3 reads TGTGCCAGCAGCTTGACAGACCTGAACACTGAAGCTTTCTTT. This encodes CASSLTDLNTEAFF.

V is TRBV2 and J is TRBJ2-5, with TRBD1 matching 9 bases. Germline CDR1 and CDR2: SNHLY and FYNNEI. V lost 4 bases and J lost 5; bases outside the gene matches: 5. This CDR3 region has 14 residues. In nucleotides, the CDR3 is TGTGCCAGCAGTGGGGGGACAGGGCTGGAGACCCAGTACTTC. This sequence encodes CASSGGTGLETQYF.

The chain is built from TRBV14 and TRBJ2-7; D remains ambiguous. V was clipped by 5 bases and J by 3 bases, with 5 bases between them. Germline V gene lookup returns CDR1 SGHDN and CDR2 FVKESK. CDR3 length equals 11 residues. CDR3 loop: CASSVHYEQYF. The DNA for the CDR3 is TGTGCCAGCAGCGTACACTACGAGCAGTACTTC.

The chain joins TRBV19 to TRBJ1-2; 8 positions match TRBD1. After removal of 9 bases from V and 6 bases from J, the junction contained 6 bases not matched to a gene. The germline CDR1 and CDR2 sequences are LNHDA and SQIVND (reference sequence). The CDR3 has 12 residues. The CDR3 DNA is TGTGCCAGCTCGGACAGGGTCGATGGCTACACCTTC. It yields the protein CASSDRVDGYTF.

This clone was counted a few times. This chain connects TRBV16 to TRBJ1-5, with D maybe TRBD1 (6 bases). Trimming left V 2 bases short and J 1 base short, with 15 bases between. The length of the CDR3 is 17 residues. The germline V gene has CDR1 KGHSY and CDR2 FQNENV. In DNA form, the CDR3 reads TGTGCCAGCAGCCAAGGGTATCGGGACACCAGCAATCAGCCCCAGCATTTT. Protein: CASSQGYRDTSNQPQHF. The variable domain in full, with the rest retrieved from reference TRBV16 and TRBJ1-5, is GEEVAQTPKHLVRGEGQKAKLYCAPIKGHSYVFWYQQVLKNEFKFLISFQNENVFDETGMPKERFSAKCLPNSPCSLEIQATKLEDSAVYFCASSQGYRDTSNQPQHFGDGTRLSIL.

V and J are TRBV7-3 and TRBJ2-1, with TRBD1 matching over 8 bases. V shed 6 bases and J 2 bases; nucleotides not matched to a gene: 6. Germline loops: CDR1 SGHTA, CDR2 FQGTGA. The CDR3 runs 15 residues. The CDR3 protein is CASSLQGDPYNEQFF. The CDR3 coding sequence is TGTGCCAGCAGTTTACAGGGGGACCCCTACAATGAGCAGTTCTTC.

This chain links TRBV5-1 with TRBJ2-1, with 9 bases fitting TRBD1. The CDR3 covers 14 residues. J was trimmed by 7 bases and V by 3 bases; bases with no gene match: 5. The germline gives CDR1 SGHRS, CDR2 YFSETQ. The chain's CDR3 is CASSSGTGQNEQFF. The DNA of the CDR3 is TGCGCCAGCAGCTCCGGGACAGGGCAAAATGAGCAGTTCTTC.

This clone was observed once. This chain connects TRBV24-1 to TRBJ2-1; 7 bases map to TRBD1. The CDR3 sequence is 16 residues long. The J segment lost 1 base and the V segment lost 3 bases, leaving 5 bases of the junction unmatched. The germline V gene has CDR1 KGHDR and CDR2 SFDVKD. This chain's CDR3 is CATSDTTGLSYNEQFF. In DNA, the CDR3 is TGTGCCACCAGTGATACGACAGGGCTTTCCTACAATGAGCAGTTCTTC.

This chain links TRBV27 with TRBJ2-1; TRBD1 matches 10 bases. The CDR3 sequence is 16 residues long. Germline CDR1 is MNHEY and CDR2 is SMNVEV (reference sequence). The V and J ends lost 1 base and 8 bases, in that order; junction bases with no gene match: 8. The CDR3 nucleotides are TGTGCCAGCAGTTTATTTGGGACAGGGGTTGGGGATGAGCAGTTCTTC. This translates into CASSLFGTGVGDEQFF.

This clone was seen once. V usage is TRBV5-1 and J usage is TRBJ1-1; D is unclear. Trimming took 3 bases from V and 2 from J, leaving 17 bases between them. The CDR3 has 16 residues. In germline, CDR1 is SGHRS, CDR2 YFSETQ. CDR3 residues: CASSWNGERDNTEAFF. The CDR3 coding sequence is TGCGCCAGCAGCTGGAACGGCGAGCGAGATAACACTGAAGCTTTCTTT.

This chain links TRBV30 with TRBJ1-1; D ambiguous. V lost 2 bases, J lost 5 bases, and 9 bases lay in between. The V gene's germline CDR1 is GTSNPN and CDR2 SVGIG (reference sequence). The CDR3 length is 12 residues. The CDR3 spells CAWSPEWTEAFF. The CDR3 bases are TGTGCCTGGAGTCCCGAGTGGACTGAAGCTTTCTTT.

V is TRBV11-2 and J is TRBJ2-3; 10 nucleotides line up with TRBD1. This CDR3 has 15 amino acids. V lost 4 bases, J lost 1 base, and 2 bases stayed unmatched. CDR1 SGHAT and CDR2 FQNNGV come from the germline V gene. CDR3: CASSWTGGGTDTQYF. The CDR3 bases are TGTGCCAGCAGCTGGACAGGGGGAGGCACAGATACGCAGTATTTT.

The V and J genes are TRBV15 and TRBJ1-1; TRBD1 might be the D (5 bases). CDR1 LNHNV and CDR2 YYDKDF come from the germline V gene (reference sequence). The CDR3 runs 12 residues. The ends were cut back, 5 bases at V and 4 bases at J, with 8 bases in the middle. CDR3 in DNA: TGTGCCACCAGCCCCCAGGGCACTGAAGCTTTCTTT. Translating it yields CATSPQGTEAFF.

The chain links TRBV6-1 to TRBJ1-6, with 11 bases aligning to TRBD1. Germline CDR1 MNHNS, CDR2 SASEGT. The CDR3 totals 16 residues. V lost 2 bases and J lost 10; bases outside the gene matches: 7. The CDR3 DNA sequence: TGTGCCAGCAGTGAAAACGGACAGGGGGCACGCTCACCCCTCCACTTT. As protein: CASSENGQGARSPLHF.

This clone was detected only a few times. The CDR3 loop reads CASSLVPGLEAFF. The CDR3 bases are TGTGCCAGCAGCTTAGTACCAGGGCTCGAAGCTTTCTTT. The chain employs TRBV11-2 and TRBJ1-1, with TRBD1 as a possible D gene (5 bases). Per germline, CDR1 SGHAT and CDR2 FQNNGV. V was shortened by 1 base and J by 8 bases, with 11 bases between the two germline ends. The CDR3 runs to 13 residues.

This clone was observed a few times. The chain uses TRBV4-1 and TRBJ2-7; 8 bases align to TRBD1. The CDR3 loop spans 15 amino acids. Germline V gene data show CDR1 as MGHRA and CDR2 as YSYEKL. J lost 2 bases, V lost 1 base, and 4 bases had no gene match. CDR3 loop: CASSQGGQVAYEQYF. CDR3 DNA sequence: TGCGCCAGCAGCCAAGGGGGACAGGTAGCCTACGAGCAGTACTTC.

The CDR3 loop is CASNGYRVGNTEAFF. DNA of the CDR3: TGTGCCAGCAACGGATACAGGGTGGGGAACACTGAAGCTTTCTTT. The chain joins TRBV2 to TRBJ1-1; D is perhaps TRBD1 (6 bases). V was trimmed by 7 bases and J by 1 base, leaving 16 bases between them. The CDR3 totals 15 residues. In germline, CDR1 is SNHLY, CDR2 FYNNEI.

V usage is TRBV7-3 and J usage is TRBJ2-5; D possibly corresponds to TRBD1 (8 bases). With 5 bases removed from V and 9 bases from J, the gap between germline ends came to 25 bases. The CDR3 sequence is 16 residues long. Germline values: CDR1 SGHTA, CDR2 FQGTGA. The CDR3 DNA reads as TGTGCCAGCAGCCCGGGGGGACAGGCCCAAACGACGCCCCAGTACTTC. Translating it yields CASSPGGQAQTTPQYF.

V is TRBV5-6 and J is TRBJ1-3; D is unresolved. V lost 7 bases, J lost 0 bases, and 14 bases lay in between. The CDR3 runs 15 residues. The germline CDR1 and CDR2 sequences are SGHDT and YYEEEE. CDR3 loop: CASSPGFYSGNTIYF. The CDR3 DNA follows: TGTGCCAGCTCCCCGGGATTCTACTCTGGAAACACCATATATTTT.

This chain uses TRBV3-1 (or the pseudogene TRBV3-2) with TRBJ2-1; weak D call: TRBD2 (5 bases). Trimming cost V 4 bases and J 0 bases, with 10 bases left between them. From germline, CDR1 is LGHDT and CDR2 YNNKEL (reference sequence). The CDR3 consists of 15 residues. Here the CDR3 reads CASSRVGSSYNEQFF. CDR3 in DNA: TGTGCCAGCAGCCGAGTGGGGAGCTCCTACAATGAGCAGTTCTTC.

The chain links TRBV7-3 to TRBJ1-1, with 7 positions matching TRBD1. The germline gives CDR1 SGHTA, CDR2 FQGTGA. J was trimmed by 4 bases and V by 4 bases; bases with no gene match: 9. This CDR3 is 15 amino acids long. CDR3 sequence (DNA): TGTGCCAGCAGCTCACAACCGGGACAGCTCACTGAAGCTTTCTTT. Protein product: CASSSQPGQLTEAFF.

This chain joins TRBV6-4 and TRBJ1-2; D perhaps matches TRBD1 (5 bases). In germline, CDR1 is MRHNA, CDR2 SNTAGT. This CDR3 has 12 residues. Trimming took 7 bases from V and 2 from J, leaving 8 bases between them. The CDR3 sequence: CASIRGNYGYTF. The CDR3 DNA reads as TGTGCCAGCATCCGGGGGAACTATGGCTACACCTTC.

V usage is TRBV14 and J usage is TRBJ2-3; D is uncertain. The germline V gene encodes CDR1 SGHDN and CDR2 FVKESK. Trimming took off 4 bases at V and 0 bases at J, with 8 bases between the two ends. The CDR3 runs 14 residues. CDR3: CASSRARSTDTQYF. CDR3 nucleotide sequence: TGTGCCAGCAGCCGGGCACGGAGCACAGATACGCAGTATTTT.

The V and J genes are TRBV2 and TRBJ2-2; 9 bases map to TRBD1. Germline CDR1 reads SNHLY; CDR2 reads FYNNEI. The CDR3 has 15 amino acids. Trimming took 6 bases from V and 7 from J; bases not matched to a gene: 9. DNA for the CDR3: TGTGCCAGCAGGACAGGGGGTATGGGAGGCGGGGAGCTGTTTTTT. This codes for CASRTGGMGGGELFF.